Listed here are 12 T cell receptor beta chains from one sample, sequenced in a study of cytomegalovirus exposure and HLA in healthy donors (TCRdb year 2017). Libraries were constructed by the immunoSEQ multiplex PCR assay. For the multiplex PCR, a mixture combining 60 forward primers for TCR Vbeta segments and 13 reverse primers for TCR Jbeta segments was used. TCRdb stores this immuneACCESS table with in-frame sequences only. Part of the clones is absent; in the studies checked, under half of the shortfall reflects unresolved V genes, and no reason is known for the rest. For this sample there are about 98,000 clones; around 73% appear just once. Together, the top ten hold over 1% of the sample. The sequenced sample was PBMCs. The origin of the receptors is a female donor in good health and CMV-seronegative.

This chain's CDR3 is CASSPKGGRGSGNTIYF. CDR3 sequence (DNA): TGTGCCAGCTCACCTAAAGGGGGTAGAGGCTCTGGAAACACCATATATTTT. The rearrangement links TRBV18 to TRBJ1-3; tentatively, D is TRBD1 (6 bases). Trimming removed 3 bases from V and 0 bases from J, with 15 bases in between. The germline V gene has CDR1 KGHSH and CDR2 LQKENI. CDR3 length: 17 residues.

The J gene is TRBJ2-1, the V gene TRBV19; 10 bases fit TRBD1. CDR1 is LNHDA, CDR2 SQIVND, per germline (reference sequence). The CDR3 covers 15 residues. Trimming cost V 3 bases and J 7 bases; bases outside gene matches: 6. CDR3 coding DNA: TGTGCCAGTAGTATGGGGGGACAGGGGCTTAATGAGCAGTTCTTC. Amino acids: CASSMGGQGLNEQFF.

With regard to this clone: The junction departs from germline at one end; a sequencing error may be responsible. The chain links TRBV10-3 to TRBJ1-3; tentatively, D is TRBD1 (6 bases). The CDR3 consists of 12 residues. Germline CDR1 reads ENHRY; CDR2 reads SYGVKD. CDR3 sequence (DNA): TGTGCCATGAGTGGGGACAGAAACACCATATATTTT. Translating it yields CAMSGDRNTIYF.

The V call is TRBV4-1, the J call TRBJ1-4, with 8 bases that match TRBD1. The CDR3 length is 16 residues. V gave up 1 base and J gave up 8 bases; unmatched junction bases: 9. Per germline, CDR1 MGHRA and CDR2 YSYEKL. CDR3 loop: CASSQAISTGAEKLFF. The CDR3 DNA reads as TGCGCCAGCAGCCAAGCAATTTCGACAGGGGCCGAAAAACTGTTTTTT.

The CDR3 reads CASSVRLASYNEQFF. The CDR3 DNA reads as TGTGCCAGCAGCGTACGACTAGCGTCCTACAATGAGCAGTTCTTC. V gene TRBV9 combines with J gene TRBJ2-1; 8 positions match TRBD2. There are 15 residues in the CDR3. J gave up 1 base and V 1 base, and 1 base lay outside the gene matches. Germline assignment: CDR1 SGDLS and CDR2 YYNGEE.

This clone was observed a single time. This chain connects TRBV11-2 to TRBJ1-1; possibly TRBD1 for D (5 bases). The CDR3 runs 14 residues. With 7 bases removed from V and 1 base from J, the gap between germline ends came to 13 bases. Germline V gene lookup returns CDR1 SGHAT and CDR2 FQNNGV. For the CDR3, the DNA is TGTGCCAGCACCATTGGGCAGGGGAACACTGAAGCTTTCTTT. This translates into CASTIGQGNTEAFF.

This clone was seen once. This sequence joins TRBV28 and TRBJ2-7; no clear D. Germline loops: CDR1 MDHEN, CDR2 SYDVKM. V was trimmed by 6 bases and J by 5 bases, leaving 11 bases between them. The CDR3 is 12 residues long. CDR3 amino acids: CASRSGWNEQYF. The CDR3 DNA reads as TGTGCCAGCAGATCCGGGTGGAACGAGCAGTACTTC.

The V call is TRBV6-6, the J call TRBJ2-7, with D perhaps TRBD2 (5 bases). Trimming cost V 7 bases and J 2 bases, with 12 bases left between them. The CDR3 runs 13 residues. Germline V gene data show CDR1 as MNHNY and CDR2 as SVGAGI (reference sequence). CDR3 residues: CASIGGRTYEQYF. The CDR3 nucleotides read TGTGCCAGCATCGGCGGGCGGACCTACGAGCAGTACTTC.

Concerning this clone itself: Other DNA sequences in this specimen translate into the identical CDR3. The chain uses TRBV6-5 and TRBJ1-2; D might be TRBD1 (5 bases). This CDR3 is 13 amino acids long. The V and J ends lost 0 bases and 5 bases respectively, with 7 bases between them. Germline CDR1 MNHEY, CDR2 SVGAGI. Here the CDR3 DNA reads TGTGCCAGCAGTTACTCGGGGCAATATGGCTACACCTTC. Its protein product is CASSYSGQYGYTF.

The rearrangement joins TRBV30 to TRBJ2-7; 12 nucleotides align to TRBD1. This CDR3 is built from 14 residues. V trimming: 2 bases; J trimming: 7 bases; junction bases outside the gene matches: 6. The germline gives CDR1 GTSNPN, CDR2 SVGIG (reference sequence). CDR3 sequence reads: CAWSPGQGAREQYF. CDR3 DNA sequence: TGTGCCTGGAGTCCGGGACAGGGGGCTCGGGAGCAGTACTTC.

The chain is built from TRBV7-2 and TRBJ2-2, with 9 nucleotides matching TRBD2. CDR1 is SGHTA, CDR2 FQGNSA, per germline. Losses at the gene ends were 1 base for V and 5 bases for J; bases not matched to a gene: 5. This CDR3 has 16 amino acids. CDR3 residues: CASSLVRLADTGELFF. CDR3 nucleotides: TGTGCCAGCAGCTTAGTACGACTAGCGGATACCGGGGAGCTGTTTTTT.

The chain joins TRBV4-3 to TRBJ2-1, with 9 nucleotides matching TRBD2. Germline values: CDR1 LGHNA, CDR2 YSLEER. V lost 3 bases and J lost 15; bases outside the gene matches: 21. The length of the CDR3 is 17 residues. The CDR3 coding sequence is TGCGCCAGCAGCCAGGTCAAAAGCGGGGGGCCCCGGGACCGTTTGTTCTTC. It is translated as CASSQVKSGGPRDRLFF.